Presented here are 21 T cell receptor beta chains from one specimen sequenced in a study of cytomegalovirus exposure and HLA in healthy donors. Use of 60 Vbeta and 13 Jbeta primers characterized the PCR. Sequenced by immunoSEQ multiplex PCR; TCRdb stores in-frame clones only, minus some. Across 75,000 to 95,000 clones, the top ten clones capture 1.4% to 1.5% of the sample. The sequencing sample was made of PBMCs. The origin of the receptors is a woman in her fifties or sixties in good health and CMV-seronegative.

Here the CDR3 reads CASSVARRSYEQYF. The CDR3 region has the DNA TGTGCCAGCAGCGTAGCGAGGAGGAGCTACGAGCAGTACTTC. The chain combines TRBV9 with TRBJ2-7; D might be TRBD2 (5 bases). The V end lost 0 bases, the J end lost 3 bases, and 10 bases lay between the germline ends. The CDR3 covers 14 residues. Germline V gene data show CDR1 as SGDLS and CDR2 as YYNGEE.

Written as DNA, the CDR3 is TGTGCCAGCTCATCAGGGTGGGATACGCAGTATTTT. Translating it yields CASSSGWDTQYF. J is TRBJ2-3 and V is TRBV18; D might be TRBD1 (5 bases). This CDR3 has 12 amino acids. Trimming pared 5 bases from V and 6 bases from J, leaving 9 bases between. Germline assignment: CDR1 KGHSH and CDR2 LQKENI. Using reference TRBV18 and TRBJ2-3 for the parts outside the CDR3, the full variable domain is NAGVMQNPRHLVRRRGQEARLRCSPMKGHSHVYWYRQLPEEGLKFMVYLQKENIIDESGMPKERFSAEFPKEGPSILRIQQVVRGDSAAYFCASSSGWDTQYFGPGTRLTVL.

The DNA of the CDR3 is TGCAGCGTTGAGCAGGGGGCGGGAGATACGCAGTATTTT. Encoded protein: CSVEQGAGDTQYF. The rearrangement joins TRBV29-1 to TRBJ2-3, with 8 bases identical to TRBD1. The germline V gene encodes CDR1 SQVTM and CDR2 ANQGSEA. CDR3 length equals 13 residues. J gave up 5 bases and V 3 bases, and 4 bases lay outside the gene matches.

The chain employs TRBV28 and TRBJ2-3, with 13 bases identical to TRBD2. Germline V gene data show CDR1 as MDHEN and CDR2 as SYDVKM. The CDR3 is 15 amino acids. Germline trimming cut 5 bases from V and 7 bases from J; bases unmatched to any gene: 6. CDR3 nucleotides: TGTGCCAGCAGTCCCGGGACTAGCGGGGTTTATACGCAGTATTTT. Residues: CASSPGTSGVYTQYF.

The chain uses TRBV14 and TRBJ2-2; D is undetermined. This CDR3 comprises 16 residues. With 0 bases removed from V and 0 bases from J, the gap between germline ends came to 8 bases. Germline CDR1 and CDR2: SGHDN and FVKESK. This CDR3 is CASSQDIRANTGELFF. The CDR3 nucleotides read TGTGCCAGCAGCCAAGATATTCGCGCGAACACCGGGGAGCTGTTTTTT.

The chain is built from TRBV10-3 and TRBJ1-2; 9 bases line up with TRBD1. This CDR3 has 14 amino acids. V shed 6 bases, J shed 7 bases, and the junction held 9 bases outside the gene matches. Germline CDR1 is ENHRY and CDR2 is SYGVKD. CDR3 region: CAISPGTGLFGYTF. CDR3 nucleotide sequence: TGTGCCATCAGCCCCGGGACAGGGCTATTTGGCTACACCTTC.

The CDR3 spells CASSLDLNRGRREQYF. The CDR3 DNA is TGCGCCAGCAGCTTGGATCTTAACAGGGGACGTAGGGAGCAGTACTTC. The J gene is TRBJ2-5, the V gene TRBV5-1; 7 bases align to TRBD1. The length of the CDR3 is 16 residues. V gave up 0 bases and J gave up 11 bases; unmatched junction bases: 16. Germline V gene data show CDR1 as SGHRS and CDR2 as YFSETQ.

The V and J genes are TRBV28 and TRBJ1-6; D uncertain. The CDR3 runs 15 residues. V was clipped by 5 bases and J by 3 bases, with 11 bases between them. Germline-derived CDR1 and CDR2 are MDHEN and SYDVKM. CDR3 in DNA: TGTGCCAGCAGTGGAGGGTCCTACTATAATTCACCCCTCCACTTT. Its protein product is CASSGGSYYNSPLHF.

CDR3 bases: TGTGCCAGCAGCCAAGGAGGGCCGACAGATACGCAGTATTTT. Translating gives CASSQGGPTDTQYF. The chain combines TRBV14 with TRBJ2-3, with TRBD2 as a possible D gene (5 bases). From germline, CDR1 is SGHDN and CDR2 FVKESK. V was cut by 1 base and J by 3 bases, with 8 bases left in between. The CDR3 consists of 14 residues.

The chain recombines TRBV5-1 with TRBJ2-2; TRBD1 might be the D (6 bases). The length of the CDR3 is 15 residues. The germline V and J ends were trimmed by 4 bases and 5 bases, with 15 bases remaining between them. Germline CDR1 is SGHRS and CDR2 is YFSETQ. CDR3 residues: CASSPGQPLTGELFF. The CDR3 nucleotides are TGCGCCAGCAGCCCAGGACAGCCCCTGACCGGGGAGCTGTTTTTT. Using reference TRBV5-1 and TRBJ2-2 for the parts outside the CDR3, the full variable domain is KAGVTQTPRYLIKTRGQQVTLSCSPISGHRSVSWYQQTPGQGLQFLFEYFSETQRNKGNFPGRFSGRQFSNSRSEMNVSTLELGDSALYLCASSPGQPLTGELFFGEGSRLTVL.

The CDR3 region has the DNA TGTGCCAGCAGCTTTTTGAGGGAACGCGAGCAGTACTTC. It encodes CASSFLREREQYF. The V call is TRBV7-2, the J call TRBJ2-7; a possible D gene is TRBD2 (5 bases). CDR1 is SGHTA and CDR2 is FQGNSA in the germline V gene. V was trimmed by 3 bases and J by 6 bases, leaving 12 bases between them. This CDR3 has 13 residues.

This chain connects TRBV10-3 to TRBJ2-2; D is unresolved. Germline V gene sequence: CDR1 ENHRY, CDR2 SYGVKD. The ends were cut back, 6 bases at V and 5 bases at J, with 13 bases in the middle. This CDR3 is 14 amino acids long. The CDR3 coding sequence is TGTGCCATCAGCCCTTCACTTGAAACCGGGGAGCTGTTTTTT. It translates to CAISPSLETGELFF.

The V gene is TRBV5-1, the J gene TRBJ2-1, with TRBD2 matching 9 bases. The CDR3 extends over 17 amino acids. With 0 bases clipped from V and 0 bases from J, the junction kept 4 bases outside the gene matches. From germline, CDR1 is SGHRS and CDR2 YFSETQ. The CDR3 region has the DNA TGCGCCAGCAGCTTGGAGGGTAGCGGGAGCTCCTACAATGAGCAGTTCTTC. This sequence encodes CASSLEGSGSSYNEQFF.

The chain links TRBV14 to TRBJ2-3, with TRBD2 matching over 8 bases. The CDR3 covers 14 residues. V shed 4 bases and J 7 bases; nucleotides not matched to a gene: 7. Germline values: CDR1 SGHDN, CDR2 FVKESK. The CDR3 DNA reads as TGTGCCAGCAGCCCCGGGACTAGTGGAAATACGCAGTATTTT. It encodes CASSPGTSGNTQYF.

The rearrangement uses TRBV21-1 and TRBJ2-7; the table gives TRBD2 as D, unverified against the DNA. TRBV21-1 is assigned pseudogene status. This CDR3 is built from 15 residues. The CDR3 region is CASSPRGNGSAEQYF. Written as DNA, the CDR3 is TGTGCCAGCAGCCCCAGAGGGAACGGGAGCGCCGAGCAGTACTTC.

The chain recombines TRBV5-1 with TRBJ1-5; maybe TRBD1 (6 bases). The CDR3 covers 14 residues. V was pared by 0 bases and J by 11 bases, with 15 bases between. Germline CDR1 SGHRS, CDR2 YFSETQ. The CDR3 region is CASSLGQDTSAQHF. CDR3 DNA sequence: TGCGCCAGCAGCTTGGGACAGGACACATCGGCCCAGCATTTT.

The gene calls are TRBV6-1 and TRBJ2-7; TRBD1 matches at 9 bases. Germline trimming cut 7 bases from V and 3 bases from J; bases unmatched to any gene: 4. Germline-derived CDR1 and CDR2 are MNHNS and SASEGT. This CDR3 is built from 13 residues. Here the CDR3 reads CASKPGQGYEQYF. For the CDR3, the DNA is TGTGCCAGCAAACCGGGACAGGGCTACGAGCAGTACTTC.

CDR3 bases: TGTGCCAGTAGTATAGATGGGGGCATGAACACTGAAGCTTTCTTT. This translates into CASSIDGGMNTEAFF. This chain links TRBV19 with TRBJ1-1; D is possibly TRBD1 (6 bases). The CDR3 length is 15 residues. Germline CDR1 and CDR2: LNHDA and SQIVND (reference sequence). V lost 0 bases to trimming and J lost 0 bases, with 8 bases between them.

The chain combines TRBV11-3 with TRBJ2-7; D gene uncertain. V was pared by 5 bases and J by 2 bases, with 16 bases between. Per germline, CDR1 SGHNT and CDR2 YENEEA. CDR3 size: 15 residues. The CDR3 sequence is CASSRGPESTYEQYF. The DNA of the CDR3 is TGTGCCAGCAGCCGAGGTCCGGAGAGCACCTACGAGCAGTACTTC.

This chain's CDR3 is CASSLAGGATNEKLFF. DNA of the CDR3: TGTGCCAGCAGCTTAGCCGGGGGAGCAACTAATGAAAAACTGTTTTTT. The chain carries TRBV11-2 and TRBJ1-4; TRBD1 might be the D (5 bases). V dropped 1 base and J dropped 0 bases, with 9 bases sitting between them. The CDR3 contains 16 residues. Germline V gene sequence: CDR1 SGHAT, CDR2 FQNNGV.

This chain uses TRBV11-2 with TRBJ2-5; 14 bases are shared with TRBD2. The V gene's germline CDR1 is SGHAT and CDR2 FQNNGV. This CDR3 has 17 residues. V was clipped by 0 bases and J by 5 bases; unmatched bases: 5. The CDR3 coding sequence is TGTGCCAGCAGCTTAGATTGGGGGACTAGCGGGAGTGAGACCCAGTACTTC. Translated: CASSLDWGTSGSETQYF.